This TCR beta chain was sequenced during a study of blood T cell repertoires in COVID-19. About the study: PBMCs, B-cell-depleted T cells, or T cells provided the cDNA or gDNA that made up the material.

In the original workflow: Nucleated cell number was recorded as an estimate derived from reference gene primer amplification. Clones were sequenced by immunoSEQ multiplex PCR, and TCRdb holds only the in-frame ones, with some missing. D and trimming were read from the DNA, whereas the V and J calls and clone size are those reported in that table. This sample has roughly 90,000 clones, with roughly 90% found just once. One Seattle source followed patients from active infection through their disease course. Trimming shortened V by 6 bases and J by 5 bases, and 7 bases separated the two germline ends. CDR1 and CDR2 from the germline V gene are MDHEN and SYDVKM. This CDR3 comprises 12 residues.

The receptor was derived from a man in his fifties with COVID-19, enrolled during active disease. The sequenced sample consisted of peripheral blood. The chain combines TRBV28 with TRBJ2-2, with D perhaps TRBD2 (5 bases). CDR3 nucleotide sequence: TGTGCCAGCAGGAGGGAGACCGGGGAGCTGTTTTTT. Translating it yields CASRRETGELFF. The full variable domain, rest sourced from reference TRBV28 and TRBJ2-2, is DVKVTQSSRYLVKRTGEKVFLECVQDMDHENMFWYRQDPGLGLRLIYFSYDVKMKEKGDIPEGYSVSREKKERFSLILESASTNQTSMYLCASRRETGELFFGEGSRLTVL.